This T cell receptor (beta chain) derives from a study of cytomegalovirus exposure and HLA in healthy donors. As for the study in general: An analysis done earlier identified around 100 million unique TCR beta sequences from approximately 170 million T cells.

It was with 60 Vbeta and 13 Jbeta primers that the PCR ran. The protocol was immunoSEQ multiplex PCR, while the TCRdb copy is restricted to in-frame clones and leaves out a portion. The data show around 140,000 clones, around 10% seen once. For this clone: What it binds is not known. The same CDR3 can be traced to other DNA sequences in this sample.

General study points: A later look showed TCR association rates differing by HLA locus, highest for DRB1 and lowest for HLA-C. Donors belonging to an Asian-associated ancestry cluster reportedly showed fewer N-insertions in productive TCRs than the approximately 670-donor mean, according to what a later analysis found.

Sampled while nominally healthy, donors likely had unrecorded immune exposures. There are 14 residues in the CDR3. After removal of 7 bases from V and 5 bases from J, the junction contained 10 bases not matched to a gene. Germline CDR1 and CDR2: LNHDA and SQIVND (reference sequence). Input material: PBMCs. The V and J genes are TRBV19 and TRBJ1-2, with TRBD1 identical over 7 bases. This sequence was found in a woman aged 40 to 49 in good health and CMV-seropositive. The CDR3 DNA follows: TGTGCCAGTATAGGGACAGCCCCAAGGTATGGCTACACCTTC. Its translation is CASIGTAPRYGYTF.